This record looks at one T cell receptor (beta chain) sequence and its context. The antigen is unknown. These data originate in a study of cytomegalovirus exposure and HLA in healthy donors. Findings of the study overall: A classifier reportedly called cytomegalovirus status with high sensitivity and specificity.

The PCR ran on 60 Vbeta and 13 Jbeta primers. Sequencing was performed with immunoSEQ multiplex PCR; in TCRdb, only in-frame clones are kept and a portion is missing. The sample holds roughly 190,000 clones, more than 60% seen once. The CDR3 extends over 16 amino acids. Between the trimmed V and J ends, which lost 1 base and 2 bases, there was a span of 14 bases. The germline CDR1 and CDR2 sequences are LNHDA and SQIVND (reference sequence). The source material was PBMCs. The chain links TRBV19 to TRBJ1-1; perhaps TRBD1 as D (5 bases). The source is a young woman in good health and CMV-seropositive. For the CDR3, the DNA is TGTGCCAGTAGTATAGGGGGCGGGAGGAGCAACACTGAAGCTTTCTTT. This gives the protein CASSIGGGRSNTEAFF.